This T cell receptor (beta chain) was recovered during a study of T cells in Graves' hyperthyroidism and ophthalmopathy. This clonotype has at least ten counts. Its antigen is as yet unknown. RNA transcripts gave rise to amplified TCR beta CDR3 regions. With the HTBI primer set, the TCR CDR3 went through a first round of RT-PCR. TCRdb re-called the multiplex PCR reads through MiXCR, storing one row per CDR3 protein. Of 350,000 to 450,000 distinct CDR3 sequences in the sample, roughly 14% were seen once. Calling Graves' hyperthyroidism stable meant ophthalmopathy did not progress within 18 months. In patients aged 18 to 65, hyperthyroidism was newly diagnosed, with duration under 2 months. For the diagnoses, clinical symptoms, serum thyroxine and TRAb, thyroid ultrasound and orbital computed tomography were used. This CDR3 contains 13 residues. CDR1 is SGHTS and CDR2 is YDEGEE in the germline V gene. V lost 0 bases and J 3 bases, leaving 6 bases between the germline ends.

Study outcomes and limitations: Prediction of ophthalmopathy progression came a median roughly 6.7 months pre-onset.

The sequence derives from an older woman with Graves' hyperthyroidism. The sequenced sample was blood. This chain links TRBV5-8 with TRBJ2-5; D gene ambiguous. CDR3 sequence reads: CASSLESKETQYF. The DNA for the CDR3 is TGTGCCAGCAGCTTGGAATCCAAAGAGACCCAGTACTTC.